These T cell receptor beta chains were read from a single sample in a study of cytomegalovirus exposure and HLA in healthy donors. Generated by immunoSEQ multiplex PCR, the TCRdb table keeps only in-frame clones and is missing some. The table has roughly 330,000 clones, about nine tenths seen once. The sample comprised PBMCs. Every receptor here comes from a woman in her 30s in good health and CMV-seropositive. Each CDR3 is given with its conserved first and last residue. Fields, in order: clone size, J gene, D gene, V gene, CDR3 protein, CDR3 DNA. The D gene is left open where the match is weak. Clone sizes are given selectively: once, few, many, or a class where the clone is expanded.

size: .
J: TRBJ2-5
D: TRBD2
V: TRBV4-3
CDR3: CASSQLGLGQETQYF
DNA: TGCGCCAGCAGCCAGTTGGGACTAGGCCAAGAGACCCAGTACTTC

size: .
J: TRBJ1-5
D: .
V: TRBV6-5
CDR3: CASTTGRNDQPQHF
DNA: TGTGCCAGCACCACAGGGAGGAACGATCAGCCCCAGCATTTT

size: .
J: TRBJ2-7
D: TRBD1
V: TRBV29-1
CDR3: CSASARGQGYEQYF
DNA: TGCAGCGCCTCGGCGAGGGGACAGGGCTACGAGCAGTACTTC

size: .
J: TRBJ1-2
D: TRBD1
V: TRBV29-1
CDR3: CSVEKDRDNGYTF
DNA: TGCAGCGTTGAGAAGGACAGGGACAATGGCTACACCTTC

size: .
J: TRBJ2-3
D: .
V: TRBV4-1
CDR3: CASSSKGGVGDTQYF
DNA: TGCGCCAGCAGCTCAAAAGGGGGGGTGGGAGATACGCAGTATTTT

size: .
J: TRBJ2-1
D: TRBD2
V: TRBV4-2
CDR3: CASSQTELAVYNEQFF
DNA: TGTGCCAGCAGCCAAACGGAACTAGCGGTTTACAATGAGCAGTTCTTC

size: few
J: TRBJ1-2
D: TRBD1
V: TRBV28
CDR3: CASSPGTGEYGYTF
DNA: TGTGCCAGCAGTCCCGGGACAGGTGAATATGGCTACACCTTC

size: .
J: TRBJ1-4
D: .
V: TRBV4-1
CDR3: CASSHQPTGATNEKLFF
DNA: TGCGCCAGCAGCCACCAGCCTACAGGCGCAACTAATGAAAAACTGTTTTTT

size: once
J: TRBJ2-7
D: TRBD2
V: TRBV9
CDR3: CASSVGRESSYEQYF
DNA: TGTGCCAGCAGCGTCGGGCGGGAGTCCTCCTACGAGCAGTACTTC

size: .
J: TRBJ2-7
D: .
V: TRBV4-2
CDR3: CASSQESQIYEQYF
DNA: TGTGCCAGCAGCCAAGAAAGCCAGATCTACGAGCAGTACTTC

size: once
J: TRBJ2-1
D: TRBD2
V: TRBV5-1
CDR3: CASSLANAGAYNEQFF
DNA: TGCGCCAGCAGCTTGGCCAACGCGGGAGCCTACAATGAGCAGTTCTTC

size: once
J: TRBJ1-2
D: TRBD1
V: TRBV9
CDR3: CASSSTHRGLFGYTF
DNA: TGTGCCAGCAGCTCGACACACAGGGGGCTATTTGGCTACACCTTC